Sequencing of this TCR beta chain was carried out in a study of T cell responses to AZD1222 COVID-19 vaccine. In the case of this clone: Its antigen is not known.

Germline V gene lookup returns CDR1 SEHNR and CDR2 FQNEAQ (reference sequence). V was pared by 3 bases and J by 4 bases, with 13 bases between. The CDR3 is 14 amino acids. Notes on the study in general: Following two doses of AZD1222, Spike-specific TCR breadth and depth rose.

TCRdb's copy holds only in-frame clones and misses some; the assay was immunoSEQ multiplex PCR. The sample records 150,000 to 200,000 clones, approximately 94% being singletons. The chain joins TRBV7-9 to TRBJ2-7, with D possibly matching TRBD1 (5 bases). This sample comprised peripheral blood, obtained on day 0 of AZD1222 vaccination. This clonotype originated in an adult in good health. The CDR3 loop is CASSFLGQTYEQYF. CDR3 nucleotides: TGTGCCAGCAGCTTCCTAGGACAAACTTACGAGCAGTACTTC.